The 14 T cell receptor beta chains below come from one sample, sequenced in a study of blood T cell repertoires in COVID-19. Only in-frame clones appear in the TCRdb table, and some are missing; sequencing was by immunoSEQ multiplex PCR. The sample shows about 200,000 clones, over 80% of them seen only once. Material: peripheral blood. The receptors were gathered from a man aged 55 to 69 with COVID-19, enrolled during active disease.

The chain links TRBV7-9 to TRBJ1-1; D uncertain. CDR3 length equals 16 residues. Germline-derived CDR1 and CDR2 are SEHNR and FQNEAQ (reference sequence). Trimming shortened V by 3 bases and J by 4 bases, and 18 bases separated the two germline ends. CDR3 nucleotides: TGTGCCAGCAGCTTTGGCAGAACCGCTCGAGGCACTGAAGCTTTCTTT. As protein: CASSFGRTARGTEAFF.

This chain links TRBV6-1 with TRBJ1-1; 11 bases fit TRBD1. Looked up from germline, CDR1 is MNHNS and CDR2 is SASEGT. Trimming at V came to 4 bases and at J to 0 bases, leaving 4 bases not matched to a gene. There are 16 residues in the CDR3. CDR3 loop: CASSAGQGALNTEAFF. In DNA form, the CDR3 reads TGTGCCAGCAGTGCCGGACAGGGGGCTTTGAACACTGAAGCTTTCTTT.

The chain recombines TRBV6-5 with TRBJ2-7; 7 positions agree with TRBD2. The V gene end was trimmed by 4 bases and the J gene end by 4 bases; junction bases not matched to a gene: 13. CDR3 length equals 16 residues. Per germline, CDR1 MNHEY and CDR2 SVGAGI. The CDR3 DNA reads TGTGCCAGCAGTTCCCTGGGAGGGAGTATTTGGTACGAGCAGTACTTC. As protein: CASSSLGGSIWYEQYF.

The chain links TRBV25-1 to TRBJ1-2, with 7 bases identical to TRBD1. Looked up from germline, CDR1 is MGHDK and CDR2 is SYGVNS. The length of the CDR3 is 14 residues. After removal of 4 bases from V and 2 bases from J, the junction contained 4 bases not matched to a gene. CDR3 amino acids: CASSGDRPNYGYTF. CDR3 nucleotide sequence: TGTGCCAGCAGTGGGGACAGACCCAACTATGGCTACACCTTC.

CDR3 coding DNA: TGTGCCAGCAGTAACCGCGGTGAAGCTTTCTTT. Amino acids: CASSNRGEAFF. The genes are TRBV12-3 or TRBV12-4 and TRBJ1-1; the D is unclear. CDR3 length equals 11 residues. V dropped 5 bases and J dropped 7 bases, with 8 bases sitting between them.

This chain uses TRBV5-4 with TRBJ2-3, with TRBD2 matching over 7 bases. Per germline, CDR1 SGHNT and CDR2 YYREEE (reference sequence). The CDR3 runs to 15 residues. V shed 0 bases, J shed 0 bases, and the junction held 1 base outside the gene matches. CDR3 in DNA: TGTGCCAGCAGCTTGGGCGGGGGTAGCACAGATACGCAGTATTTT. Residues: CASSLGGGSTDTQYF.

The chain has TRBV2 and TRBJ2-5, with D possibly TRBD2 on 6 matching bases. Trimming left V 8 bases short and J 2 bases short, with 15 bases between. From germline, CDR1 is SNHLY and CDR2 FYNNEI. CDR3 length: 14 amino acids. The CDR3 nucleotides are TGTGCCAGCGGTGGCCGGGAGATACAAGAGACCCAGTACTTC. This sequence encodes CASGGREIQETQYF.

J is TRBJ1-2 and V is TRBV27, with D tentatively TRBD1 (5 bases). The V end lost 6 bases, the J end lost 2 bases, and 10 bases lay between the germline ends. Germline CDR1 is MNHEY and CDR2 is SMNVEV (reference sequence). This CDR3 has 13 residues. The CDR3 DNA is TGTGCCAGCAGCGCCAGGGTAAACTATGGCTACACCTTC. This translates into CASSARVNYGYTF.

The V gene is TRBV6-1, the J gene TRBJ1-5, with no clear D. Trimming shortened V by 1 base and J by 6 bases, and 13 bases separated the two germline ends. This CDR3 has 15 residues. Germline V CDR1 and CDR2: MNHNS, SASEGT. As DNA, the CDR3 is TGTGCCAGCAGTGAAGTTTGGGAGGCCGCTCAGCCCCAGCATTTT. Translated: CASSEVWEAAQPQHF.

This clone turned up a few times. The V call is TRBV4-3, the J call TRBJ1-1, with 8 positions matching TRBD1. This CDR3 comprises 15 residues. The V segment lost 5 bases and the J segment 5 bases; nucleotides outside the gene matches: 10. The germline V gene has CDR1 LGHNA and CDR2 YSLEER. The CDR3 protein is CASSSPGQGRTEAFF. In DNA, the CDR3 is TGCGCCAGCAGCAGCCCAGGACAGGGAAGGACTGAAGCTTTCTTT.

The chain is built from TRBV6-5 and TRBJ2-1; 8 bases agree with TRBD2. Trimming cost V 2 bases and J 5 bases; bases outside gene matches: 5. Germline CDR1 reads MNHEY; CDR2 reads SVGAGI. The CDR3 spans 15 residues. The CDR3 sequence: CASSYVGLADNEQFF. For the CDR3, the DNA is TGTGCCAGCAGTTACGTCGGACTAGCTGACAATGAGCAGTTCTTC.

The V call is TRBV30, the J call TRBJ1-2, with TRBD1 matching over 10 bases. This CDR3 region has 14 residues. The ends lost 3 bases at V and 7 bases at J; junction bases unmatched: 8. The germline V gene has CDR1 GTSNPN and CDR2 SVGIG (reference sequence). DNA of the CDR3: TGTGCCTGGAGGTCGACAGGGGGCAAGAGTGGCTACACCTTC. Protein sequence: CAWRSTGGKSGYTF.

This chain links TRBV2 with TRBJ1-6; unclear D gene. Trimming shortened V by 0 bases and J by 9 bases, and 9 bases separated the two germline ends. Germline CDR1 reads SNHLY; CDR2 reads FYNNEI. The CDR3 contains 14 residues. CDR3 residues: CASSEALSRSPLHF. In DNA, the CDR3 is TGTGCCAGCAGTGAAGCGCTTAGCCGTTCACCCCTCCACTTT. Supplemented by reference TRBV2 and TRBJ1-6, the full variable domain reads EPEVTQTPSHQVTQMGQEVILRCVPISNHLYFYWYRQILGQKVEFLVSFYNNEISEKSEIFDDQFSVERPDGSNFTLKIRSTKLEDSAMYFCASSEALSRSPLHFGNGTRLTVT.

The chain carries TRBV12-3 or TRBV12-4 and TRBJ1-2; D is perhaps TRBD1 (5 bases). CDR3 length: 12 amino acids. The ends were cut back, 6 bases at V and 3 bases at J, with 8 bases in the middle. The CDR3 spells CASSPRDYGYTF. CDR3 DNA: TGTGCCAGCAGCCCCAGGGACTATGGCTACACCTTC.